Listed below are T cell receptor beta chains from one sample, sequenced in a study of blood T cell repertoires in COVID-19. The protocol was immunoSEQ multiplex PCR, while the TCRdb copy is restricted to in-frame clones and leaves out a portion. The data show 250,000 to 300,000 clones, approximately 91% seen once. The specimen was PBMCs or T cells enriched from blood (not recorded which). The receptor set was obtained from a woman aged 40 to 50 with acute COVID-19. Each CDR3 is given with its conserved first and last residue.

12	TRBV12-3/TRBV12-4	TRBJ1-6	CASSLRGGGLHF
15	TRBV9	TRBJ2-1	CASTTGGSSYNEQFF
15	TRBV27	TRBJ2-1	CASRGGTGNLNEQFF
12	TRBV29-1	TRBJ1-4	CSVGESSGKLFF
15	TRBV2	TRBJ1-1	CASSLAGTAGGEAFF
13	TRBV6-5	TRBJ2-2	CASRAPGTGELFF
18	TRBV28	TRBJ2-2	CASSFDRGLTTATGELFF
13	TRBV28	TRBJ1-1	CASSFSGVSEAFF
15	TRBV5-1	TRBJ1-1	CASSSTGQVNTEAFF
15	TRBV7-2	TRBJ1-1	CASSVRQNMNTEAFF
18	TRBV5-6	TRBJ2-6	CASSLLQGGFSGANVLTF
14	TRBV30	TRBJ1-1	CAWYPSARRTEAFF
14	TRBV5-4	TRBJ1-2	CASSLAGVLYGYTF
13	TRBV2	TRBJ1-2	CASRGQVTYGYTF
15	TRBV30	TRBJ2-7	CACSLGLAGTYEQYF
14	TRBV7-3	TRBJ2-1	CASSLNTAYNEQFF
13	TRBV5-4	TRBJ2-1	CASSLAGGNEQFF
16	TRBV10-1	TRBJ2-7	CASRGTSGGSSYEQYF
13	TRBV12-3/TRBV12-4	TRBJ1-6	CASRTNRVSPLHF
15	TRBV2	TRBJ1-3	CASSDRDRGGNTIYF
12	TRBV28	TRBJ2-7	CASSLTRDEQYF
13	TRBV14	TRBJ1-1	CASSQQGGTEAFF
15	TRBV4-2	TRBJ1-4	CASSQEGATNEKLFF
14	TRBV7-2	TRBJ2-7	CASSWEVASYEQYF
13	TRBV29-1	TRBJ1-1	CSLNSGGGTEAFF
15	TRBV23-1	TRBJ1-2	CASSQSGACGYGYTF
13	TRBV24-1	TRBJ2-1	CATSSGSDNEQFF
12	TRBV7-2	TRBJ2-7	CASGRASSEQYF
14	TRBV28	TRBJ2-7	CASLGPGQAYEQYF
12	TRBV28	TRBJ1-2	CASRRAGYGYTF
16	TRBV24-1	TRBJ1-5	CATSAQGTEGNQPQHF
14	TRBV10-3	TRBJ2-1	CAISEDVRGNEQFF
14	TRBV5-1	TRBJ2-1	CASNWGGRVDEQFF
15	TRBV19	TRBJ2-1	CASSISAGVYNEQFF
13	TRBV4-2	TRBJ1-1	CATRGGGVTEAFF
14	TRBV6-1	TRBJ2-7	CASSDWRLSFEQYF
15	TRBV28	TRBJ2-5	CASSPNLGQQETQYF
15	TRBV19	TRBJ1-5	CASSTPGQGYQPQHF
13	TRBV18	TRBJ1-2	CASSHDRVHGYTF
16	TRBV10-3	TRBJ2-1	CAISRGAGRTYNEQFF
16	TRBV27	TRBJ2-1	CASSWALAVRRNEQFF
13	TRBV29-1	TRBJ2-1	CSMGLAGSGEQFF
14	TRBV5-1	TRBJ1-1	CASSPQGFHTEAFF
14	TRBV18	TRBJ2-1	CASSLAGPYNEQFF
15	TRBV7-9	TRBJ2-5	CASSATSVFQETQYF
14	TRBV5-4	TRBJ1-5	CASSLQGNNQPQHF
12	TRBV30	TRBJ1-1	CAWSDSEREAFF
15	TRBV4-2	TRBJ2-5	CASSPTLLASETQYF
14	TRBV7-2	TRBJ2-7	CASSLGGSLYEQYF
15	TRBV9	TRBJ2-2	CASSLRTGSTGELFF